This TCR beta chain stems from a study of blood T cell repertoires in COVID-19. At the level of the study: Sample material is recorded as cDNA or gDNA derived from T cells, B-cell-depleted T cells, or PBMCs.

The ends were cut back, 0 bases at V and 4 bases at J, with 15 bases in the middle. CDR3 length: 16 amino acids. Germline V gene sequence: CDR1 LGHDT, CDR2 YNNKEL (reference sequence). The assay was immunoSEQ multiplex PCR, and TCRdb's table has in-frame clones only and misses some. The sample holds about 250,000 clones; roughly 83% are singletons and the top ten take 5.5% to 6.5%. The source is a woman of 80 years or more with COVID-19, enrolled during active disease. The chain uses TRBV3-1 (or the pseudogene TRBV3-2) and TRBJ1-2; TRBD1 might be the D (5 bases). Sequences were obtained from peripheral blood. CDR3 sequence: CASSQEGPREGYGYTF. The CDR3 DNA reads as TGTGCCAGCAGCCAAGAGGGGCCCAGGGAAGGCTATGGCTACACCTTC.